A single sample is the source of the 18 T cell receptor beta chains below, sequenced in a study of post-analysis software for immune sequencing data. Prepared libraries of TCR beta cDNA carried unique molecular identifiers. MiXCR, applied by TCRdb to the PCR reads, yields one record per CDR3 protein. The sample lists 650,000 to 850,000 distinct CDR3 sequences, approximately 50% occurring once. Their antigens remain unidentified. Study-wide points: With TRBV5-6, TRBV5-1 and TRBV20-1 included, about 5 TRBV segments were more frequent in patients than in controls.

Sequencing was done on a sample of blood. These receptors were collected from a girl aged 10 to 17 with multiple sclerosis.

This clonotype showed up just a few times. V is TRBV13 and J is TRBJ2-7, with 10 bases identical to TRBD2. CDR3 length equals 16 residues. The V gene end was trimmed by 3 bases and the J gene end by 7 bases; junction bases not matched to a gene: 12. Germline V lookup: CDR1 PRHDT, CDR2 FYEKMQ (reference sequence). The CDR3 DNA reads TGTGCCAGCAGCTTCGTAGCGGGGGGCCAGTACAATGAGCAGTACTTC. It translates to CASSFVAGGQYNEQYF.

The chain couples TRBV7-9 to TRBJ2-1, with 7 bases identical to TRBD1. After removal of 0 bases from V and 8 bases from J, the junction contained 7 bases not matched to a gene. This CDR3 spans 15 amino acids. Germline-derived CDR1 and CDR2 are SEHNR and FQNEAQ (reference sequence). The CDR3 reads CASSLALRQGDEQFF. The CDR3 region has the DNA TGTGCCAGCAGCTTAGCCCTTAGACAGGGCGATGAGCAGTTCTTC.

V and J are TRBV5-1 and TRBJ2-2; the match to TRBD1 covers 11 bases. In germline, CDR1 is SGHRS, CDR2 YFSETQ. This CDR3 contains 16 residues. V was pared by 4 bases and J by 7 bases, with 9 bases of the junction left unmatched. Written as DNA, the CDR3 is TGCGCCAGCAGCCTCGCTGGACAGGGGGCGAGCGGGGAGCTGTTTTTT. Residues: CASSLAGQGASGELFF. The full variable domain, completed using reference TRBV5-1 and TRBJ2-2, is KAGVTQTPRYLIKTRGQQVTLSCSPISGHRSVSWYQQTPGQGLQFLFEYFSETQRNKGNFPGRFSGRQFSNSRSEMNVSTLELGDSALYLCASSLAGQGASGELFFGEGSRLTVL.

J is TRBJ2-7 and V is TRBV3-1; TRBD1 might be the D (6 bases). CDR1 and CDR2 (germline): LGHDT, YNNKEL (reference sequence). V lost 2 bases and J lost 3, with 14 bases in between. The CDR3 length is 15 residues. This CDR3 is CASSQNRVLGYEQYF. The DNA of the CDR3 is TGTGCCAGCAGCCAAAACAGGGTGTTGGGCTACGAGCAGTACTTC.

J is TRBJ2-3 and V is TRBV20-1; 8 nucleotides line up with TRBD1. Losses at the gene ends were 4 bases for V and 4 bases for J; bases not matched to a gene: 7. The CDR3 sequence is 14 residues long. The germline gives CDR1 DFQATT, CDR2 SNEGSKA (reference sequence). DNA of the CDR3: TGCAGTGCTACTAAATCAGGGGGCGCAGATACGCAGTATTTT. Its translation: CSATKSGGADTQYF.

The rearrangement uses TRBV29-1 and TRBJ1-2, with 7 bases identical to TRBD1. Trimming removed 6 bases from V and 4 bases from J; junction bases left unmatched: 11. Germline CDR1 and CDR2: SQVTM and ANQGSEA. This CDR3 is 14 amino acids long. The CDR3, as DNA: TGCAGCGTGCGAGCTTCCGGGACAGTCTATGGCTACACCTTC. As protein: CSVRASGTVYGYTF.

This clonotype was counted once. The genes are TRBV20-1 and TRBJ2-1; 7 nucleotides agree with TRBD2. V shed 5 bases and J 10 bases; nucleotides not matched to a gene: 8. CDR1 is DFQATT, CDR2 SNEGSKA, per germline (reference sequence). The CDR3 consists of 12 residues. CDR3 loop: CSAESGAGEQFF. The CDR3 DNA is TGCAGTGCTGAGAGCGGAGCGGGAGAGCAGTTCTTC.

This clonotype has only a few counts. The chain joins TRBV10-3 to TRBJ2-5; no firm D call. Matching the DNA end better, TRBJ2-7 makes the J call doubtful. The CDR3 contains 14 residues. The germline gives CDR1 ENHRY, CDR2 SYGVKD. CDR3 amino acids: CAISELGSSDEQYF. CDR3 nucleotides: TGTGCCATCAGTGAGTTAGGTTCCAGTGACGAGCAGTACTTC.

J is TRBJ2-5 and V is TRBV2; weak D call: TRBD1 (6 bases). Judging by the DNA end, TRBJ2-7 fits better; the J call may be wrong. The germline V gene encodes CDR1 SNHLY and CDR2 FYNNEI. CDR3 size: 12 residues. The CDR3 reads CARGAPTYEQYF. The CDR3, as DNA: TGTGCCAGGGGGGCCCCTACCTACGAGCAGTACTTC.

This chain links TRBV20-1 with TRBJ2-3; a weak D match, TRBD2 (6 bases). The CDR3 has 14 amino acids. Germline CDR1 is DFQATT and CDR2 is SNEGSKA (reference sequence). The V end lost 6 bases, the J end lost 3 bases, and 16 bases lay between the germline ends. CDR3 in DNA: TGCAGTGCATCGACCCTAGCGCGAACAGATACGCAGTATTTT. The encoded protein is CSASTLARTDTQYF.

This clonotype was counted a single time. The chain combines TRBV3-1 with TRBJ2-1, with 7 bases identical to TRBD2. V lost 4 bases to trimming and J lost 1 base; unmatched junction nucleotides: 7. The CDR3 extends over 16 amino acids. Germline V gene data show CDR1 as LGHDT and CDR2 as YNNKEL (reference sequence). CDR3 DNA sequence: TGTGCCAGCAGCCCCGCTCTAGCGGCTTCCTACAATGAGCAGTTCTTC. It yields the protein CASSPALAASYNEQFF.

V and J are TRBV7-9 and TRBJ2-5, with 8 positions matching TRBD2. The germline V gene has CDR1 SEHNR and CDR2 FQNEAQ (reference sequence). This CDR3 comprises 17 residues. The junction had 12 bases not matched to a gene; V was cut back by 5 bases and J by 1 base. CDR3 bases: TGTGCCAGCAGCAAAAGATTCGGGACTAGGTTCCAAGAGACCCAGTACTTC. Encoded protein: CASSKRFGTRFQETQYF.

This clonotype was counted between two and nine times. This chain joins TRBV3-1 and TRBJ2-7, with TRBD2 identical over 16 bases. V dropped 1 base and J dropped 3; count of bases not matched to a gene: 3. The germline V gene encodes CDR1 LGHDT and CDR2 YNNKEL (reference sequence). The length of the CDR3 is 17 residues. CDR3 in DNA: TGTGCCAGCAGCCAAGGAGGGACTAGCGGGAGGGTCTACGAGCAGTACTTC. Encoded protein: CASSQGGTSGRVYEQYF.

The sample holds many counts of this clonotype. The chain carries TRBV20-1 and TRBJ2-7; D perhaps matches TRBD2 (5 bases). Between the trimmed V and J ends, which lost 5 bases and 3 bases, there was a span of 17 bases. The length of the CDR3 is 14 residues. Germline-derived CDR1 and CDR2 are DFQATT and SNEGSKA (reference sequence). DNA of the CDR3: TGCAGTGCTCATTCGACGGCTAGCAGCTACGAGCAGTACTTC. Translated: CSAHSTASSYEQYF.

The chain recombines TRBV27 with TRBJ2-7, with D possibly being TRBD2 (5 bases). The V end lost 4 bases, the J end lost 3 bases, and 13 bases lay between the germline ends. The germline V gene has CDR1 MNHEY and CDR2 SMNVEV (reference sequence). The CDR3 has 14 amino acids. The CDR3 protein is CASSYGNPDYEQYF. The CDR3 DNA follows: TGTGCCAGCAGTTACGGGAACCCCGACTACGAGCAGTACTTC.

V and J are TRBV4-1 and TRBJ2-1; D is unresolved. The CDR3 totals 15 residues. In germline, CDR1 is MGHRA, CDR2 YSYEKL. V was clipped by 1 base and J by 3 bases, with 10 bases between them. The CDR3 DNA follows: TGCGCCAGCAGCCAAGTGGAGAAAGGCTACAATGAGCAGTTCTTC. It translates to CASSQVEKGYNEQFF.

CDR3 DNA: TGTGCCACCAGGGACAGGAGACTAGATACGCAGTATTTT. Encoded protein: CATRDRRLDTQYF. The gene calls are TRBV12-3 or TRBV12-4 and TRBJ2-3, with 8 bases that match TRBD1. The ends lost 10 bases at V and 5 bases at J; junction bases unmatched: 8. CDR3 length: 13 residues.

The chain carries TRBV29-1 and TRBJ1-1; D may be TRBD1 (6 bases). CDR3 size: 16 residues. Trimming removed 2 bases at V and 4 bases at J, with 20 bases between. The germline CDR1 and CDR2 sequences are SQVTM and ANQGSEA. The CDR3 DNA reads as TGCAGCGTTGAATATATCAACAGGGAACTAGGCACTGAAGCTTTCTTT. Translation: CSVEYINRELGTEAFF.